This is a list of T cell receptor beta chains from one sample in a study of brain T cells in children with intractable seizures. Some clones are missing from TCRdb's copy, which holds only in-frame ones; the method was immunoSEQ multiplex PCR. The sample has 300,000 to 400,000 clones, roughly 93% seen once. Sequencing was performed on peripheral blood, taken roughly 5 months after surgery. These receptors came from a boy younger than two with tuberous sclerosis and intractable seizures. The CDR3 runs from the conserved cysteine through the conserved F or W. The order of the fields is V gene, D gene, J gene, clone size, CDR3 DNA, CDR3 protein. The D gene is left open where the match is weak. Size is stated for part of the rows, as once, few or many counts, or as a class when the clone is expanded.

TRBV27	NA	TRBJ1-5	NA	TGTGCCAGCAGCAGGGTAGGTCAGCCCCAGCATTTT	CASSRVGQPQHF
TRBV7-2	NA	TRBJ2-7	NA	TGTGCCAGCAGCTTAGGACCCACGACCGAGCAGTACTTC	CASSLGPTTEQYF
TRBV6-1	TRBD2	TRBJ2-3	once	TGTGCCAGCAGTGAAGCTAGCGGGGCCACAGATACGCAGTATTTT	CASSEASGATDTQYF
TRBV30	NA	TRBJ1-1	NA	TGTGCCTGGAGATTGGGAATGAACACTGAAGCTTTCTTT	CAWRLGMNTEAFF
TRBV12-5	TRBD1	TRBJ2-7	NA	TGTGCTAGTTGTTCGGGGACAGGGGCCGACGAGCAGTACTTC	CASCSGTGADEQYF
TRBV18	NA	TRBJ2-7	NA	TGTGCCAGTTCCTACCGCTGGTTATCGAATTACGAGCAGTACTTC	CASSYRWLSNYEQYF
TRBV24-1	TRBD2	TRBJ2-1	NA	TGTGCCACCAGGGGGGACTACCCCAATGAGCAGTTCTTC	CATRGDYPNEQFF
TRBV5-8	NA	TRBJ2-7	NA	TGTGCCAGCAGCCGTGAATACCACGAGCAGTACTTC	CASSREYHEQYF
TRBV5-1	TRBD2	TRBJ2-5	NA	TGCGCCAGTCGACTAGCGGGGCAAGAGACCCAGTACTTC	CASRLAGQETQYF
TRBV18	TRBD1	TRBJ1-5	once	TGTGCCAGCTCGCGACAGGGTCAGCCCCAGCATTTT	CASSRQGQPQHF
TRBV24-1	NA	TRBJ2-1	NA	TGTGCCACCAGTCGGGGTGGATATGGGTCCAATGAGCAGTTCTTC	CATSRGGYGSNEQFF
TRBV15	NA	TRBJ1-5	NA	TGTGCCACCAGCAGAGAGGGGGGGGGCCGTCAGCCCCAGCATTTT	CATSREGGGRQPQHF
TRBV5-6	NA	TRBJ1-6	NA	TGTGCCAGCAGCTTGAGAAAGACAGGCAGGAGCTCCTATAATTCACCCCTCCACTTT	CASSLRKTGRSSYNSPLHF
TRBV2	TRBD1	TRBJ2-7	NA	TGTGCCAGCAGTGTGGGACAGGCGACCTACGAGCAGTACTTC	CASSVGQATYEQYF
TRBV18	NA	TRBJ1-1	NA	TGTGCCAGCTCACCAGGGGTGGTCACTGAAGCTTTCTTT	CASSPGVVTEAFF
TRBV7-9	NA	TRBJ2-2	NA	TGTGCCAGCAGCTCCACGGGCCTTGGGGCCGGGGAGCTGTTTTTT	CASSSTGLGAGELFF
TRBV6-1	TRBD2	TRBJ2-2	NA	TGTGCCAGCAGTGCGTTACTAGCGGGAGCCGCGAACACCGGGGAGCTGTTTTTT	CASSALLAGAANTGELFF
TRBV7-9	NA	TRBJ1-2	NA	TGTGCCAGCAGCTTAAAGGGGTCTGGCTACACCTTC	CASSLKGSGYTF
TRBV2	TRBD2	TRBJ2-5	NA	TGTGCCAGCAGCGGACTAGCGGGGTTTGCGGAGACCCAGTACTTC	CASSGLAGFAETQYF
TRBV29-1	NA	TRBJ1-1	NA	TGCAGCGTCGACGGAATGAACACTGAAGCTTTCTTT	CSVDGMNTEAFF
TRBV5-1	TRBD1	TRBJ2-1	once	TGCGCCAGCAGCGAACGGACAGGGGACAATGAGCAGTTCTTC	CASSERTGDNEQFF
TRBV24-1	NA	TRBJ1-2	NA	TGTGCCACCAGGGAGAACTATGGCTACACCTTC	CATRENYGYTF
TRBV9	NA	TRBJ2-3	NA	TGTGCCAGCAGCGTAGAGATTACGATTTTGATGGCAGATACGCAGTATTTT	CASSVEITILMADTQYF
TRBV6-5	TRBD1	TRBJ1-1	NA	TGTGCCAGCAGTCGGACAGGGGAAGGCACTGAAGCTTTCTTT	CASSRTGEGTEAFF
TRBV2	TRBD1	TRBJ1-2	NA	TGTGCCAGCAGTGCTGGGACAGGGGGTCGATCTAACTATGGCTACACCTTC	CASSAGTGGRSNYGYTF
TRBV6-6	TRBD1	TRBJ2-3	NA	TGTGCCAGCCGCTCGGGACAGCTAACAGATACGCAGTATTTT	CASRSGQLTDTQYF
TRBV29-1	NA	TRBJ2-5	once	TGCAGCGTTGAGGTAATCCAAGAGACCCAGTACTTC	CSVEVIQETQYF
TRBV20-1	NA	TRBJ2-5	NA	TGCAGTGCGCGGGTGAAAGAGACCCAGTACTTC	CSARVKETQYF
TRBV6-5	TRBD1	TRBJ2-7	NA	TGTGCCAGCAGTTACAGCGGACAGGGGATGTCTTACGAGCAGTACTTC	CASSYSGQGMSYEQYF
TRBV5-5	NA	TRBJ1-2	NA	TGTGCCAGCAGCTTGGCACAGGCTAACTATGGCTACACCTTC	CASSLAQANYGYTF
TRBV4-1	TRBD2	TRBJ2-1	NA	TGCGCCAGCAGCCATGGCCGTCCGAGGACTAGCGGGGGGGCACGTATGGCGAATGAGCAGTTCTTC	CASSHGRPRTSGGARMANEQFF
TRBV5-4	NA	TRBJ2-7	NA	TGTGCCAGCAGCTCAAATACGGGACGAAGAGACTACGAGCAGTACTTC	CASSSNTGRRDYEQYF
TRBV15	NA	TRBJ1-2	NA	TGTGCCACCAGCAGACCCCGCGGGATCTATGGCTACACCTTC	CATSRPRGIYGYTF
TRBV6-5	NA	TRBJ1-2	NA	TGTGCCAGCAGTTACTCACACAAAGGGGGCTACACCTTC	CASSYSHKGGYTF
TRBV10-1	NA	TRBJ1-5	once	TGCGCCAGCAGTGAAGGGAGTCAGCCCCAGCATTTT	CASSEGSQPQHF
TRBV10-3	NA	TRBJ1-1	NA	TGTGCCATCAGTGGGGGGGGGATCACTGAAGCTTTCTTT	CAISGGGITEAFF
TRBV19	TRBD1	TRBJ2-7	NA	TGTGCCAGTAGAGGGACAGGGGCCCCCTACTTC	CASRGTGAPYF
TRBV11-2	TRBD1	TRBJ2-6	NA	TGTGCCAGCAGCTCACCGACAGGGAGAGGCTCTGGGGCCAACGTCCTGACTTTC	CASSSPTGRGSGANVLTF
TRBV18	NA	TRBJ2-6	NA	TGTGCCAGCTCACCAGGACAACTCTCTGGGGCCAACGTCCTGACTTTC	CASSPGQLSGANVLTF
TRBV16	TRBD1	TRBJ2-7	once	TGTGCCAGCGGAGGGACAGGGGGCTACGAGCAGTACTTC	CASGGTGGYEQYF
TRBV9	NA	TRBJ1-1	NA	TGTGCCAGCAGCGTAGTAAGGGGAGGGGACACTGAAGCTTTCTTT	CASSVVRGGDTEAFF
TRBV2	TRBD1	TRBJ2-1	once	TGTGCCAGCATAGCCGAGGGCGGGGGACAGGGGTCGGACTACAATGAGCAGTTCTTC	CASIAEGGGQGSDYNEQFF
TRBV19	NA	TRBJ1-2	NA	TGTGCCAGTAGTATTGAGGCGACAAATAACTATGGCTACACCTTC	CASSIEATNNYGYTF
TRBV7-9	NA	TRBJ2-2	NA	TGTGCCAGCAGCTTAGCGTGGCGGGAACATCACACCGGGGAGCTGTTTTTT	CASSLAWREHHTGELFF
TRBV6-6	TRBD1	TRBJ1-5	NA	TGTGCCAGCACCCAGGGGGGGAGTATGGCCAATCAGCCCCAGCATTTT	CASTQGGSMANQPQHF
TRBV24-1	TRBD2	TRBJ2-1	NA	TGTGCCACCAGTGAAGCTAGCGGGAGGGCCTTGGACAATGAGCAGTTCTTC	CATSEASGRALDNEQFF
TRBV6-5	NA	TRBJ1-3	NA	TGTGCCAGCAGTTACCTAGACACCATATATTTT	CASSYLDTIYF
TRBV30	NA	TRBJ1-4	NA	TGTGCCTGGAAAATCCTACTCTCTGATGAAAAACTGTTTTTT	CAWKILLSDEKLFF
TRBV5-1	TRBD1	TRBJ2-3	NA	TGCGCCAGCAGCTCGGACAGGGCCACAGATACGCAGTATTTT	CASSSDRATDTQYF
TRBV9	TRBD1	TRBJ1-5	NA	TGTGCCAGCAGCCCCCCCCGGACAGGTAATCAGCCCCAGCATTTT	CASSPPRTGNQPQHF
TRBV18	NA	TRBJ2-1	NA	TGTGCCAGCTCACTCGGACTCGCCTACAATGAGCAGTTCTTC	CASSLGLAYNEQFF
TRBV5-6	TRBD1	TRBJ2-3	NA	TGTGCCAGCAGCTTGGTATGGACAGGCCCCAGGGATACGCAGTATTTT	CASSLVWTGPRDTQYF
TRBV5-1	NA	TRBJ1-3	NA	TGCGCCAGCAGCTTGGGGGAGGGCCGCTCTGGAAACACCATATATTTT	CASSLGEGRSGNTIYF